Shown below are 29 T cell receptor beta chains from a single sample sequenced in a study of blood T cell repertoires in COVID-19 (TCRdb year 2020). The protocol used for the library was the immunoSEQ multiplex PCR assay. TCRdb mirrors the immuneACCESS table, restricted to in-frame sequences. Some clones are absent from its copies; in checked studies, under half trace to an unresolved V gene, and the reason for the others is unknown. This sample comprises 100,000 to 150,000 clones, approximately 74% of them detected only once. The biggest ten clones account for about 6% of the sample. The sample consisted of peripheral blood. The source of these receptors is an elderly man with COVID-19, enrolled during active disease.

The chain employs TRBV5-8 and TRBJ2-7, with 12 bases lining up with TRBD2. This CDR3 is 16 amino acids long. Germline trimming cut 2 bases from V and 2 bases from J; bases unmatched to any gene: 5. The germline V gene encodes CDR1 SGHTS and CDR2 YDEGEE. The CDR3 sequence is CASSFSGLAGTYEQYF. The CDR3 DNA reads TGTGCCAGCAGCTTCTCGGGACTAGCGGGCACCTACGAGCAGTACTTC.

This chain links TRBV7-9 with TRBJ2-7; 7 bases fit TRBD1. Trimming cost V 5 bases and J 4 bases; bases outside gene matches: 8. CDR1 and CDR2 (germline): SEHNR, FQNEAQ (reference sequence). The CDR3 has 14 residues. The CDR3 loop reads CASSPEDRSYEQYF. The CDR3 DNA reads TGTGCCAGCAGCCCTGAGGACAGGAGTTACGAGCAGTACTTC.

This sequence joins TRBV5-6 and TRBJ2-2, with 12 bases lining up with TRBD1. Germline V gene data show CDR1 as SGHDT and CDR2 as YYEEEE. CDR3 length equals 17 residues. After removal of 4 bases from V and 3 bases from J, the junction contained 7 bases not matched to a gene. CDR3 sequence: CASSRGQGAFYTGELFF. In nucleotides, the CDR3 is TGTGCCAGCAGCCGGGGACAGGGGGCTTTTTACACCGGGGAGCTGTTTTTT.

V and J are TRBV5-5 and TRBJ2-5; weak D call: TRBD2 (5 bases). This CDR3 is built from 13 residues. Trimming removed 0 bases from V and 7 bases from J, with 10 bases in between. Germline V gene lookup returns CDR1 SGHKS and CDR2 YYEKEE (reference sequence). The CDR3 DNA is TGTGCCAGCAGCTTGGCGACGGGAAGGACCCAGTACTTC. It translates to CASSLATGRTQYF.

The chain links TRBV5-5 to TRBJ2-4; TRBD2 might be the D (5 bases). Germline V gene data show CDR1 as SGHKS and CDR2 as YYEKEE (reference sequence). V was pared by 5 bases and J by 8 bases, with 14 bases between. The CDR3 consists of 13 residues. This chain's CDR3 is CASRNPGGYIQYF. CDR3 sequence (DNA): TGTGCCAGCAGGAATCCGGGCGGGTACATTCAGTACTTC.

The chain employs TRBV4-1 and TRBJ2-2; TRBD2 matches 7 bases. V lost 1 base to trimming and J lost 2 bases; unmatched junction nucleotides: 7. There are 17 residues in the CDR3. CDR1 MGHRA and CDR2 YSYEKL come from the germline V gene. CDR3 protein: CASSQVMTSPNTGELFF. CDR3 bases: TGCGCCAGCAGCCAAGTCATGACTAGCCCCAACACCGGGGAGCTGTTTTTT.

The chain combines TRBV3-1 (or the pseudogene TRBV3-2) with TRBJ2-7, with 13 bases lining up with TRBD2. Germline V lookup: CDR1 LGHDT, CDR2 YNNKEL (reference sequence). The trim removed 4 bases at V and 7 bases at J, leaving 13 bases unmatched. The CDR3 consists of 17 residues. CDR3 nucleotide sequence: TGTGCCAGCAGCCCTGGGACTAGCGGGGTGGTTTTGAGGGAGCAGTACTTC. Protein product: CASSPGTSGVVLREQYF.

The rearrangement joins TRBV9 to TRBJ2-3; 10 nucleotides agree with TRBD1. Germline assignment: CDR1 SGDLS and CDR2 YYNGEE. The CDR3 loop spans 14 amino acids. The V gene end was trimmed by 2 bases and the J gene end by 6 bases; junction bases not matched to a gene: 3. Here the CDR3 reads CASSVTGGEDTQYF. The CDR3, as DNA: TGTGCCAGCAGCGTGACAGGGGGCGAGGATACGCAGTATTTT.

This clone appeared a single time. The CDR3 here is CASSRLGQGSGELFF. In DNA, the CDR3 is TGTGCCAGCAGCAGACTTGGACAGGGGAGTGGGGAACTGTTTTTT. The chain is built from TRBV7-6 and TRBJ1-4; 9 bases fit TRBD1. This CDR3 has 15 residues. Germline V gene lookup returns CDR1 SGHVS and CDR2 FNYEAQ. The V gene end was trimmed by 5 bases and the J gene end by 12 bases; junction bases not matched to a gene: 13.

The V call is TRBV5-1, the J call TRBJ2-1, with TRBD2 as a possible D gene (5 bases). The germline V gene has CDR1 SGHRS and CDR2 YFSETQ. The ends were cut back, 0 bases at V and 2 bases at J, with 12 bases in the middle. The CDR3 runs to 16 residues. CDR3 region: CASSLVSSRTYNEQFF. For the CDR3, the DNA is TGCGCCAGCAGCTTGGTGTCTAGCCGAACCTACAATGAGCAGTTCTTC.

The chain combines TRBV28 with TRBJ1-3; D is ambiguous. Germline assignment: CDR1 MDHEN and CDR2 SYDVKM. Between the trimmed V and J ends, which lost 4 bases and 3 bases, there was a span of 19 bases. The CDR3 contains 17 residues. For the CDR3, the DNA is TGTGCCAGCAGTTCGCGGATCCGGGTGGAGGTTGGAAACACCATATATTTT. Protein: CASSSRIRVEVGNTIYF.

In its sample, this clone ranks as medium-sized. This sequence joins TRBV6-5 and TRBJ2-7; 9 bases map to TRBD2. The length of the CDR3 is 13 residues. Germline V CDR1 and CDR2: MNHEY, SVGAGI. Germline trimming cut 6 bases from V and 6 bases from J; bases unmatched to any gene: 6. The CDR3 region has the DNA TGTGCCAGCAGGCAGGCGGGAGGGTCCGAGCAGTACTTC. Its protein is CASRQAGGSEQYF.

The chain links TRBV29-1 to TRBJ1-1; TRBD1 matches 7 bases. Losses at the gene ends were 6 bases for V and 1 base for J; bases not matched to a gene: 5. Germline CDR1 SQVTM, CDR2 ANQGSEA. The CDR3 covers 13 residues. Written as DNA, the CDR3 is TGCAGCGTGGAGGGGACAGCGAACACTGAAGCTTTCTTT. This encodes CSVEGTANTEAFF.

There are a few counts of this clone. The rearrangement joins TRBV9 to TRBJ2-5; TRBD1 agrees at 7 bases. V was pared by 2 bases and J by 5 bases, with 9 bases of the junction left unmatched. CDR3 length equals 15 residues. Germline values: CDR1 SGDLS, CDR2 YYNGEE. The CDR3 DNA follows: TGTGCCAGCAGCGTCCTACAGGGGTTCGGGGAGACCCAGTACTTC. Protein product: CASSVLQGFGETQYF.

This clone has more than one count but fewer than ten. V and J are TRBV11-2 and TRBJ2-7, with 8 bases identical to TRBD2. The CDR3 covers 15 residues. CDR1 and CDR2 from the germline V gene are SGHAT and FQNNGV. Trimming removed 5 bases from V and 3 bases from J; junction bases left unmatched: 9. CDR3 coding DNA: TGTGCCAGCAGCAATTCGCATAGCGGGATCTACGAGCAGTACTTC. It is translated as CASSNSHSGIYEQYF.

V is TRBV4-1 and J is TRBJ2-6, with unresolved D. CDR3 length: 17 amino acids. CDR1 and CDR2 from the germline V gene are MGHRA and YSYEKL. Trimming left V 3 bases short and J 0 bases short, with 12 bases between. The CDR3, as DNA: TGCGCCAGCAGCCAGCCCCTCGGTCGCTCTGGGGCCAACGTCCTGACTTTC. Its protein product is CASSQPLGRSGANVLTF.

The chain uses TRBV6-5 and TRBJ2-1; TRBD2 might be the D (5 bases). Trimming removed 4 bases at V and 0 bases at J, with 10 bases between. The germline gives CDR1 MNHEY, CDR2 SVGAGI. The CDR3 has 15 residues. CDR3 sequence (DNA): TGTGCCAGCAGTTCCCCGGGGAGCTCCTACAATGAGCAGTTCTTC. As protein: CASSSPGSSYNEQFF.

J is TRBJ1-1 and V is TRBV29-1; 9 bases line up with TRBD1. V shed 4 bases, J shed 1 base, and the junction held 4 bases outside the gene matches. Germline V gene data show CDR1 as SQVTM and CDR2 as ANQGSEA. This CDR3 is 14 amino acids long. The CDR3 loop reads CSVGGGQGNTEAFF. CDR3 nucleotide sequence: TGCAGCGTTGGGGGGGGACAGGGGAACACTGAAGCTTTCTTT.

The rearrangement joins TRBV28 to TRBJ1-2, with 8 bases matching TRBD1. The CDR3 has 14 amino acids. In germline, CDR1 is MDHEN, CDR2 SYDVKM. V was clipped by 5 bases and J by 3 bases; unmatched bases: 5. CDR3 protein: CASSIEQGDYGYTF. In DNA, the CDR3 is TGTGCCAGCAGTATCGAACAGGGGGACTATGGCTACACCTTC.

The CDR3 loop is CASSYRGSPNEKLFF. The CDR3 DNA reads as TGTGCCAGCAGTTACAGGGGCAGCCCTAATGAAAAACTGTTTTTT. The chain employs TRBV6-5 and TRBJ1-4; D may be TRBD1 (5 bases). This CDR3 has 15 residues. V was clipped by 2 bases and J by 3 bases, with 10 bases between them. Per germline, CDR1 MNHEY and CDR2 SVGAGI.

Points on this clone: The junction shows a germline mismatch at one end, possibly a read error. The chain employs TRBV7-7 and TRBJ2-3; no clear D gene. CDR1 and CDR2 from the germline V gene are SSHAT and FNYEAQ (reference sequence). The CDR3 sequence is 16 residues long. The CDR3 coding sequence is TGTGCTAGCAGCCAAAAGAGTTCCAGGCTCGTTGATACGCAGTATTTT. Encoded protein: CASSQKSSRLVDTQYF.

V and J are TRBV2 and TRBJ1-6, with D tentatively TRBD1 (6 bases). V shed 6 bases and J shed 7 bases, with 10 bases lying between them. Per germline, CDR1 SNHLY and CDR2 FYNNEI. The CDR3 length is 13 residues. The CDR3 nucleotides read TGTGCCAGCAGCGTACAGGGCAATTCACCCCTCCACTTT. The encoded protein is CASSVQGNSPLHF. The complete variable domain, with remaining parts taken from reference TRBV2 and TRBJ1-6, reads EPEVTQTPSHQVTQMGQEVILRCVPISNHLYFYWYRQILGQKVEFLVSFYNNEISEKSEIFDDQFSVERPDGSNFTLKIRSTKLEDSAMYFCASSVQGNSPLHFGNGTRLTVT.

The chain joins TRBV18 to TRBJ2-7, with 13 bases aligning to TRBD2. The CDR3 has 15 residues. J gave up 3 bases and V 2 bases, and 1 base lay outside the gene matches. The germline V gene has CDR1 KGHSH and CDR2 LQKENI. CDR3 in DNA: TGTGCCAGCTCACCAGGGACTAGCGGGAACTACGAGCAGTACTTC. It specifies CASSPGTSGNYEQYF.

Written as DNA, the CDR3 is TGTGCCATCAGTGATGAGTCTAGCGGGGAAGAGACCCAGTACTTC. Translating it yields CAISDESSGEETQYF. J is TRBJ2-5 and V is TRBV10-3; 9 bases agree with TRBD2. Germline values: CDR1 ENHRY, CDR2 SYGVKD. There are 15 residues in the CDR3. Trimming took 3 bases from V and 3 from J; bases not matched to a gene: 5.

This rearrangement joins TRBV10-3 to TRBJ2-7, with TRBD1 identical over 7 bases. Trimming cost V 6 bases and J 3 bases; bases outside gene matches: 5. The CDR3 covers 13 residues. Looked up from germline, CDR1 is ENHRY and CDR2 is SYGVKD. CDR3 protein: CAISDDRVYEQYF. The DNA of the CDR3 is TGTGCCATCAGCGATGACAGGGTCTACGAGCAGTACTTC.

V gene TRBV5-1 combines with J gene TRBJ2-3; D gene uncertain. Trimming removed 3 bases from V and 1 base from J, with 9 bases in between. The length of the CDR3 is 14 residues. CDR1 is SGHRS, CDR2 YFSETQ, per germline. The CDR3 nucleotides read TGCGCCAGCAGCTCCCATTTTGGCACAGATACGCAGTATTTT. Residues: CASSSHFGTDTQYF.

The chain uses TRBV27 and TRBJ2-3; 8 nucleotides match TRBD1. Trimming cost V 8 bases and J 6 bases; bases outside gene matches: 4. The CDR3 runs to 12 residues. In germline, CDR1 is MNHEY, CDR2 SMNVEV (reference sequence). Here the CDR3 DNA reads TGTGCCAGCGGACAGGGCCGCGATACGCAGTATTTT. Translation gives CASGQGRDTQYF.

The CDR3 coding sequence is TGCGCCAGCAGCGAGTGGACAGACGAGCAGTACTTC. The encoded protein is CASSEWTDEQYF. The V and J genes are TRBV5-1 and TRBJ2-7; a possible D gene is TRBD1 (6 bases). Germline loops: CDR1 SGHRS, CDR2 YFSETQ. V shed 4 bases and J shed 5 bases, with 10 bases lying between them. This CDR3 is built from 12 residues.

The chain couples TRBV6-5 to TRBJ2-5, with D possibly matching TRBD2 (6 bases). This CDR3 contains 15 residues. Per the germline V gene, CDR1 is MNHEY and CDR2 is SVGAGI. V was trimmed by 6 bases and J by 5 bases, leaving 19 bases between them. CDR3 nucleotide sequence: TGTGCCAGCAGGCCATTTGCGGGACCCTCCGAGACCCAGTACTTC. As protein: CASRPFAGPSETQYF.